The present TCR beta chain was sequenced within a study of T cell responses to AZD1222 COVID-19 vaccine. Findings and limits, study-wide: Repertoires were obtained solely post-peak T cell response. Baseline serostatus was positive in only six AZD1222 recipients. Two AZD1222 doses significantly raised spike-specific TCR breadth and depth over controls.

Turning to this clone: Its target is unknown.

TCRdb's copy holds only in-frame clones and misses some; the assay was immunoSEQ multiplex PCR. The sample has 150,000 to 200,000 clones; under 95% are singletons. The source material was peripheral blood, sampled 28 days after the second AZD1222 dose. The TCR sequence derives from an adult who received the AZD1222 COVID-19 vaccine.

Here the CDR3 reads CASSLRFGADTQYF. The DNA of the CDR3 is TGTGCCAGCAGTTTGCGGTTCGGCGCAGATACGCAGTATTTT. The chain employs TRBV6-2 or TRBV6-3 and TRBJ2-3, with D unclear. Looked up from germline, CDR1 is MNHEY and CDR2 is SVGEGT. This CDR3 spans 14 amino acids. V dropped 4 bases and J dropped 4 bases, with 12 bases sitting between them.